Listed here is a single TCR beta chain. Its antigen remains unknown. This entry comes from a study of cytomegalovirus exposure and HLA in healthy donors. Findings and caveats of the study: As was reported, the classifier diagnosed cytomegalovirus status with high specificity and sensitivity. Under in vitro conditions, a few CMV-associated chains were confirmed as specific for CMV antigens. Some public TCRs appeared in many individuals, while most sequences were rare. More than 150 TCR beta chains were listed as cytomegalovirus-associated.

Using immunoSEQ multiplex PCR, the repertoire was profiled, and TCRdb retains in-frame clones only, with some absent. Counted here are 180,000 or so clones, around 83% occurring once; the ten biggest clones make up around an eighth. The germline V gene has CDR1 SGDLS and CDR2 YYNGEE. With 0 bases clipped from V and 11 bases from J, the junction kept 10 bases outside the gene matches. This CDR3 is built from 14 residues. The material sequenced was PBMCs. The clonotype originates from a young woman in good health and CMV-seropositive. V and J are TRBV9 and TRBJ1-2; 7 bases line up with TRBD1. CDR3 residues: CASSVVGDSVRYTF. Written as DNA, the CDR3 is TGTGCCAGCAGCGTAGTTGGGGACAGCGTAAGGTACACCTTC.